The 22 T cell receptor beta chains presented below share a single source sample, sequenced in a study of blood T cell repertoires in COVID-19. Generated by immunoSEQ multiplex PCR, the TCRdb table keeps only in-frame clones and is missing some. The repertoire holds around 130,000 clones, with about 77% as singletons. Sequencing used peripheral blood. Receptors originate from a man older than 75 with acute or convalescent COVID-19.

The chain has TRBV5-6 and TRBJ1-2; D is ambiguous. The CDR3 is 14 amino acids. The V end lost 2 bases, the J end lost 6 bases, and 14 bases lay between the germline ends. CDR1 is SGHDT and CDR2 is YYEEEE in the germline V gene. The CDR3 protein is CASSLNGPRDGYTF. Here the CDR3 DNA reads TGTGCCAGCAGCTTAAATGGCCCGAGGGATGGCTACACCTTC.

This chain links TRBV6-5 with TRBJ2-1; possibly TRBD1 for D (6 bases). CDR1 MNHEY and CDR2 SVGAGI come from the germline V gene. The V gene lost 7 bases and the J gene lost 6 bases, with 13 bases spanning the gap. The CDR3 totals 13 residues. The CDR3 loop reads CASNRLQGNEQFF. DNA of the CDR3: TGTGCCAGCAACAGATTACAGGGCAATGAGCAGTTCTTC.

V is TRBV6-7 and J is TRBJ1-3; 7 bases map to TRBD1. TRBV6-7 is recorded as an ORF, its role being uncertain. The CDR3 has 17 amino acids. V shed 7 bases and J 1 base; nucleotides not matched to a gene: 13. CDR3 amino acids: CASKPPGTEESGNTIYF. The CDR3 DNA reads TGTGCCAGCAAACCCCCCGGGACAGAAGAATCTGGAAACACCATATATTTT.

J is TRBJ1-1 and V is TRBV11-2; 8 nucleotides line up with TRBD1. J was trimmed by 0 bases and V by 3 bases; bases with no gene match: 9. Germline CDR1 SGHAT, CDR2 FQNNGV. The CDR3 has 17 residues. Here the CDR3 DNA reads TGTGCCAGCAGCTTCACCGGACAGGGTCGACTGAACACTGAAGCTTTCTTT. This encodes CASSFTGQGRLNTEAFF. Together with reference TRBV11-2 and TRBJ1-1, the CDR3 gives the full variable domain: EAGVAQSPRYKIIEKRQSVAFWCNPISGHATLYWYQQILGQGPKLLIQFQNNGVVDDSQLPKDRFSAERLKGVDSTLKIQPAKLEDSAVYLCASSFTGQGRLNTEAFFGQGTRLTVV.

The chain joins TRBV28 to TRBJ1-2; 7 bases line up with TRBD1. J was trimmed by 4 bases and V by 5 bases; bases with no gene match: 10. CDR1 MDHEN and CDR2 SYDVKM come from the germline V gene. CDR3 length equals 15 residues. The CDR3 region is CASSLMTGSSYGYTF. CDR3 sequence (DNA): TGTGCCAGCAGTCTAATGACAGGGAGTAGCTATGGCTACACCTTC.

This chain joins TRBV19 and TRBJ2-1; TRBD1 aligns across 8 bases. The J segment lost 9 bases and the V segment lost 6 bases, leaving 10 bases of the junction unmatched. The CDR3 runs 14 residues. Germline V gives CDR1 LNHDA, CDR2 SQIVND (reference sequence). The CDR3 region has the DNA TGTGCCAGTAGCCGCGGGGCAGGGGGCTTTGAGCAGTTCTTC. It codes for CASSRGAGGFEQFF.

This chain links TRBV6-6 with TRBJ2-3, with 10 bases aligning to TRBD2. CDR3 length: 18 residues. Losses at the gene ends were 5 bases for V and 3 bases for J; bases not matched to a gene: 14. Germline CDR1 and CDR2: MNHNY and SVGAGI (reference sequence). CDR3 in amino acids: CASSLNPLAGAITDTQYF. The CDR3 DNA is TGTGCCAGCAGTCTCAACCCCCTAGCGGGGGCCATAACAGATACGCAGTATTTT.

The rearrangement uses TRBV29-1 and TRBJ2-4; TRBD2 is a possible D gene (7 bases). V lost 5 bases to trimming and J lost 2 bases, with 16 bases between them. This CDR3 has 15 amino acids. Germline CDR1 reads SQVTM; CDR2 reads ANQGSEA. CDR3 bases: TGCAGCGTTTCTAGGGGGGGCGGGTCCAAAAACATTCAGTACTTC. Its translation is CSVSRGGGSKNIQYF.

CDR3 sequence reads: CASSLANLAGTPYEQYF. CDR3 coding DNA: TGTGCCAGCAGCTTAGCGAACTTAGCGGGAACTCCCTACGAGCAGTACTTC. The V call is TRBV7-2, the J call TRBJ2-7; 8 bases line up with TRBD2. The CDR3 length is 17 residues. V gave up 0 bases and J gave up 2 bases; unmatched junction bases: 9. Germline V gives CDR1 SGHTA, CDR2 FQGNSA.

V gene TRBV10-3 combines with J gene TRBJ1-3; tentative D call: TRBD1 (6 bases). There are 18 residues in the CDR3. Trimming pared 3 bases from V and 1 base from J, leaving 19 bases between. CDR1 and CDR2 from the germline V gene are ENHRY and SYGVKD. In DNA, the CDR3 is TGTGCCATCAGTGACCCCGTGCGGGGGCAGCGGTCTGGAAACACCATATATTTT. This codes for CAISDPVRGQRSGNTIYF.

The CDR3 sequence: CATSRDLGSLYGYTF. Here the CDR3 DNA reads TGTGCCACCAGCAGAGATCTAGGTTCCCTCTATGGCTACACCTTC. This chain connects TRBV15 to TRBJ1-2; D unclear. Deletions cut 0 bases from V and 4 bases from J, with 12 bases between. CDR3 length: 15 residues. Germline V gene sequence: CDR1 LNHNV, CDR2 YYDKDF (reference sequence).

This chain links TRBV7-8 with TRBJ2-5; D gene unclear. The CDR3 is 15 residues long. Germline V gives CDR1 SGHVS, CDR2 FQNEAQ. V shed 5 bases and J shed 4 bases, with 17 bases lying between them. The CDR3 DNA reads as TGTGCCAGCAGCGGAAACGCGGTTAGCCTAGAGACCCAGTACTTC. Protein product: CASSGNAVSLETQYF.

In the case of this clone: At one of its ends the junction is not consistent with the germline gene, which may arise from a read error. This chain uses TRBV2 with TRBJ1-3, with D possibly matching TRBD1 (5 bases). The CDR3 is 15 residues long. Germline lookup yields CDR1 SNHLY and CDR2 FYNNEI. The chain's CDR3 is CASSEGQLSGNTIYF. CDR3 coding DNA: TGTGCCAGCAGCGAAGGACAACTCTCTGGAAACACCATATATTTT.

The chain couples TRBV16 to TRBJ2-7; 8 bases align to TRBD1. CDR3 length equals 16 residues. The V and J ends lost 2 bases and 6 bases, in that order; junction bases with no gene match: 12. Germline V gene sequence: CDR1 KGHSY, CDR2 FQNENV. The CDR3 spells CASSQTSGGTAGEQYF. CDR3 in DNA: TGTGCCAGCAGCCAAACCTCAGGGGGCACGGCCGGCGAGCAGTACTTC.

The CDR3 reads CASSDRGSSSYNEQFF. CDR3 in DNA: TGTGCCAGCAGTGACCGGGGGTCCAGCTCCTACAATGAGCAGTTCTTC. This chain joins TRBV6-4 and TRBJ2-1; weak D call: TRBD2 (6 bases). The CDR3 extends over 16 amino acids. V shed 2 bases and J shed 0 bases, with 11 bases lying between them. Germline V gene data show CDR1 as MRHNA and CDR2 as SNTAGT.

The rearrangement uses TRBV15 and TRBJ1-5; a possible D gene is TRBD1 (6 bases). V was clipped by 0 bases and J by 6 bases, with 12 bases between them. This CDR3 is 15 amino acids long. Germline V lookup: CDR1 LNHNV, CDR2 YYDKDF (reference sequence). The DNA for the CDR3 is TGTGCCACCAGCAGAGATGCAGGGGATCGTCAGCCCCAGCATTTT. Its protein is CATSRDAGDRQPQHF. The full variable domain, in which reference TRBV15 and TRBJ1-5 provide the parts outside the CDR3, is DAMVIQNPRYQVTQFGKPVTLSCSQTLNHNVMYWYQQKSSQAPKLLFHYYDKDFNNEADTPDNFQSRRPNTSFCFLDIRSPGLGDTAMYLCATSRDAGDRQPQHFGDGTRLSIL.

This sequence joins TRBV11-1 and TRBJ2-7, with a weak D call TRBD2 (5 bases). Germline lookup yields CDR1 SGHAT and CDR2 FQDESV (reference sequence). The CDR3 is made up of 13 amino acids. V lost 5 bases, J lost 3 bases, and 11 bases lay in between. The CDR3 protein is CASSPRGFYEQYF. CDR3 sequence (DNA): TGTGCCAGCAGCCCCCGGGGTTTCTACGAGCAGTACTTC.

The chain uses TRBV7-8 and TRBJ1-5; possibly TRBD1 for D (5 bases). Germline values: CDR1 SGHVS, CDR2 FQNEAQ. Trimming took 8 bases from V and 0 from J, leaving 11 bases between them. This CDR3 region has 14 residues. CDR3 protein: CASRGSNSNQPQHF. CDR3 in DNA: TGTGCCAGCCGGGGGTCGAATAGCAATCAGCCCCAGCATTTT.

The chain joins TRBV18 to TRBJ2-3; 10 positions match TRBD2. The CDR3 covers 17 residues. The germline gives CDR1 KGHSH, CDR2 LQKENI. Trimming cost V 3 bases and J 0 bases; bases outside gene matches: 6. In nucleotides, the CDR3 is TGTGCCAGCTCACCGCTTAGCGGGGGGCTAAGCACAGATACGCAGTATTTT. Translating gives CASSPLSGGLSTDTQYF.

The rearrangement uses TRBV5-6 and TRBJ1-2; unclear D gene. The CDR3 totals 14 residues. The germline V and J ends were trimmed by 1 base and 2 bases, with 9 bases remaining between them. CDR1 is SGHDT and CDR2 is YYEEEE in the germline V gene. CDR3 residues: CASSLSHLNYGYTF. The CDR3 coding sequence is TGTGCCAGCAGCTTGAGCCACCTAAACTATGGCTACACCTTC.

The CDR3 sequence: CASKETGGAGELFF. CDR3 coding DNA: TGTGCCAGCAAAGAGACAGGGGGGGCCGGGGAGCTGTTTTTT. This chain links TRBV2 with TRBJ2-2; 9 bases are a match to TRBD1. From germline, CDR1 is SNHLY and CDR2 FYNNEI. The CDR3 runs 14 residues. The J segment lost 6 bases and the V segment lost 7 bases, leaving 6 bases of the junction unmatched.

The V and J genes are TRBV11-1 and TRBJ2-1; tentative D call: TRBD2 (6 bases). The CDR3 totals 13 residues. Per germline, CDR1 SGHAT and CDR2 FQDESV (reference sequence). Trimming left V 1 base short and J 10 bases short, with 11 bases between. The CDR3 loop reads CASSLVPRGEQFF. The CDR3 DNA is TGTGCCAGCAGCTTAGTACCCCGGGGGGAGCAGTTCTTC.